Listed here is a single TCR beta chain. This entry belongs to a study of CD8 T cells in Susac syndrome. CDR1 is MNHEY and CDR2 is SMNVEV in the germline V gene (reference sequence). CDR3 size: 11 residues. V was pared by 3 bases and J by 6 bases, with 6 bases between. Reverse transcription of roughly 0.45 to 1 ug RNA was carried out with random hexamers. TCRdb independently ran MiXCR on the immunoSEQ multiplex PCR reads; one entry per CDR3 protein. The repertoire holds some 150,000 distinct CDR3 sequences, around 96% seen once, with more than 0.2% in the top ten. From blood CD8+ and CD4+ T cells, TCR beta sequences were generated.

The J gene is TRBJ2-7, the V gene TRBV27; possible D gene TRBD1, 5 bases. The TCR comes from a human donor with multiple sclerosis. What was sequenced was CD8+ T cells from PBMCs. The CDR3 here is CASSFQGEQYF. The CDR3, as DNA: TGTGCCAGCAGTTTTCAGGGCGAGCAGTACTTC.